This passage covers 3 T cell receptor beta chains from one sample sequenced in a study of metastatic and nonmetastatic thyroid tumors (dated by TCRdb to the early 2020s). No treatment had been received by any patient before thyroid surgery. Receptors were amplified or captured by PCR. Sequenced using an Illumina HiSeq 4000. Through fastp at Q25 and MiXCR, TCRdb rebuilt clones from the public reads, retaining in-frame beta chains. Counted in this sample were 15,000 or so clones; approximately 23% of them appeared once. The ten top clones hold 9% to 15% of the sample. What was sequenced was tumor tissue. The receptors stem from a female donor with papillary thyroid cancer or a benign thyroid nodule (not recorded which). Some clones in this sample may be carry-over from other donors' samples.

V and J are TRBV7-8 and TRBJ1-5; tentative D call: TRBD1 (5 bases). The V gene lost 2 bases and the J gene lost 7 bases, with 18 bases spanning the gap. The V gene's germline CDR1 is SGHVS and CDR2 FQNEAQ. The CDR3 loop spans 16 amino acids. In DNA form, the CDR3 reads TGTGCCAGCAGCTTACCGCCGCCAGGGAGCAGACAGCCCCAGCATTTT. Its translation is CASSLPPPGSRQPQHF.

This clone occurred a few times. The junction departs from germline at one end; a sequencing error may be responsible. The CDR3 region has the DNA TGTGCCAGCAGACGGCCCCCCGGGGATCTGTTTTTT. Its protein product is CASRRPPGDLFF. The chain joins TRBV6-1 to TRBJ2-2; D perhaps matches TRBD2 (5 bases). The germline V gene has CDR1 MNHNS and CDR2 SASEGT. The CDR3 contains 12 residues.

This clone was observed at least ten times. The gene calls are TRBV5-5 and TRBJ2-2; 8 positions agree with TRBD1. With V trimmed by 5 bases and J by 3 bases, 6 bases remained unmatched. Looked up from germline, CDR1 is SGHKS and CDR2 is YYEKEE (reference sequence). The CDR3 spans 15 residues. The CDR3 region is CASRTGDPDTGELFF. As DNA, the CDR3 is TGTGCCAGCAGGACAGGGGACCCAGACACCGGGGAGCTGTTTTTT. Variable domain in full (rest from reference TRBV5-5 and TRBJ2-2): DAGVTQSPTHLIKTRGQQVTLRCSPISGHKSVSWYQQVLGQGPQFIFQYYEKEERGRGNFPDRFSARQFPNYSSELNVNALLLGDSALYLCASRTGDPDTGELFFGEGSRLTVL.